This T cell receptor beta chain emerged from a study of PD-L1 blockade in urothelial cancer. This CDR3 has 14 residues. Germline CDR1 is LNHDA and CDR2 is SQIVND (reference sequence). J gave up 4 bases and V 5 bases, and 4 bases lay outside the gene matches. This clone showed up just a few times. What it recognizes is unknown. Study-level findings and limits: TCR clonality was measured in pretreatment peripheral blood. Clonality below the median predicted better survival.

The table came from immunoSEQ multiplex PCR; TCRdb's copy has only in-frame clones and leaves some out. Here the sample spans 40,000 to 50,000 clones, roughly 86% being singletons. Time point indicated: peripheral blood 6 weeks after treatment start. The chain recombines TRBV19 with TRBJ1-1; 10 bases align to TRBD1. The clonotype comes from a man aged 55 to 69 with urothelial cancer. The input for sequencing was PBMCs, taken around atezolizumab (anti-PD-L1) treatment. In DNA, the CDR3 is TGTGCCAGTAGTGAGACAGGGGGCGGCACTGAAGCTTTCTTT. Its protein product is CASSETGGGTEAFF.